This T cell receptor (beta chain) was profiled in a study of vaccination effects on CD4 cells after COVID-19. Whole-study context: Convalescent patient samples, from two individuals, date to 16 days and one week before vaccination.

In regard to this clone: Its antigen is not known.

This table comes from immunoSEQ multiplex PCR, and its TCRdb copy is limited to in-frame clones, with some not included. This table has approximately 46,000 clones, about 74% appearing once. Following a 10-day culture, CD4+ T cells were purified. The individual was infected with SARS-CoV-2 between March and December 2020, as confirmed by PCR. A half-medium replacement with IL-2 medium was carried out on days 3 and 7. The junction had 6 bases not matched to a gene; V was cut back by 3 bases and J by 4 bases. This CDR3 is 15 amino acids long. Germline V gene data show CDR1 as SGHVS and CDR2 as FNYEAQ. The clonotype comes from a human donor who had a prior SARS-CoV-2 infection. V usage is TRBV7-6 and J usage is TRBJ1-1, with 9 nucleotides matching TRBD1. The sequences come from CD4+ T cells from PBMCs cultured without peptide, collected before COVID-19 vaccination. CDR3 loop: CASSFSRTGVTEAFF. For the CDR3, the DNA is TGTGCCAGCAGCTTTTCGAGGACAGGGGTCACTGAAGCTTTCTTT.